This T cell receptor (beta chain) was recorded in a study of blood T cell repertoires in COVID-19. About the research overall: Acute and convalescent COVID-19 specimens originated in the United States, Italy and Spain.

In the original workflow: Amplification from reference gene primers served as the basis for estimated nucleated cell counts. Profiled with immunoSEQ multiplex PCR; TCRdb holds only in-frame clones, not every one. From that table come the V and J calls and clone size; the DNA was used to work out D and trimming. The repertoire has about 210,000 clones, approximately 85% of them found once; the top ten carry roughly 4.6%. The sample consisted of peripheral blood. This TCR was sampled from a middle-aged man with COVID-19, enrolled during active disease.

CDR3 sequence reads: CASSQHQGISPLHF. The CDR3 DNA sequence: TGCGCCAGCAGCCAACATCAGGGGATCTCACCCCTCCACTTT. The V gene is TRBV4-1, the J gene TRBJ1-6; a possible D gene is TRBD1 (6 bases). Trimming took off 2 bases at V and 10 bases at J, with 12 bases between the two ends. The CDR3 is 14 residues long. Germline lookup yields CDR1 MGHRA and CDR2 YSYEKL.